A single TCR beta chain is shown here with its context. Its antigen is currently unknown. CDR3 size: 15 residues. CDR1 and CDR2 (germline): SGHNT, YYREEE (reference sequence). With 3 bases clipped from V and 0 bases from J, the junction kept 4 bases outside the gene matches. The method was immunoSEQ multiplex PCR; TCRdb's version includes in-frame clones alone and lacks a portion of them. The top ten hold 0.7% to 1% of the sample, which has approximately 70,000 clones, around 88% seen once. These data come from a study of OX40 agonist ivuxolimab in advanced cancers. Study-wide findings and caveats: There were also nonresponders showing low normalized T-cell clonal expansion. Which antigen the expanded peripheral T cells recognized is unknown.

With baseline, cycle 4 day 1, and cycle 7 day 1 as timepoints, blood was sampled. The source was CD4+ or CD8+ T cells sorted from blood, collected in a trial of the OX40 agonist ivuxolimab. This TCR was recovered from an adult with an advanced solid tumor such as melanoma, head and neck, liver or kidney cancer. The genes are TRBV5-4 and TRBJ2-3; 7 nucleotides agree with TRBD1. The CDR3 DNA reads TGTGCCAGCAGCTCACAGGGGACAAGCACAGATACGCAGTATTTT. It specifies CASSSQGTSTDTQYF.